Below are 2 T cell receptor beta chains sequenced from a single sample in a study of blood T cell repertoires in COVID-19. Libraries were prepared by immunoSEQ multiplex PCR; TCRdb keeps only in-frame clonotypes and omits some of them. The sample holds over 85,000 clones, approximately 86% seen once. The material sequenced was peripheral blood. These receptors were collected from a man between 60 and 75 years old with acute or convalescent COVID-19.

A few counts support this clone. The chain links TRBV6-2 or TRBV6-3 to TRBJ2-7, with D possibly being TRBD2 (5 bases). CDR3 length equals 13 residues. Germline-derived CDR1 and CDR2 are MNHEY and SVGEGT. V gave up 5 bases and J gave up 5 bases, with 13 bases separating them. As DNA, the CDR3 is TGTGCCAGCAGTGCCCTCGGGATCCACGAGCAGTACTTC. Encoded protein: CASSALGIHEQYF.

The chain has TRBV7-2 and TRBJ2-3, with TRBD2 identical over 8 bases. The CDR3 totals 17 residues. V trimming: 5 bases; J trimming: 2 bases; junction bases outside the gene matches: 12. Germline CDR1 SGHTA, CDR2 FQGNSA. Here the CDR3 reads CASSRGLAPRDTDTQYF. The CDR3, as DNA: TGTGCCAGCAGCAGAGGACTAGCCCCGAGGGACACAGATACGCAGTATTTT.